This T cell receptor (gamma chain) is from a study of γδ T cells in repeated Plasmodium falciparum infection. CDR1 and CDR2 (germline): VENAVY, YDSYNSRV. The V gene end was trimmed by 3 bases and the J gene end by 0 bases; junction bases not matched to a gene: 1. CDR3 length: 14 amino acids. Flow sorting of PBMC yielded separate Vgamma9/Vdelta2+ and Vdelta2-negative gammadelta T cell populations for bulk repertoire analysis. TCRdb reran clone calling via CATT on the multiplex PCR reads. The sample shows 25,000 to 35,000 gamma-chain clones, approximately 1.5% of them seen only once. This clone is medium-sized by share.

Source material: gamma-delta T cells from blood. The receptor was derived from a pool of human donors (malaria-infected and uninfected, not separated). V gene TRGV8 combines with J gene TRGJP1. CDR3 coding DNA: TGTGCCACCTGGGATTATACCACTGGTTGGTTCAAGATATTT. It codes for CATWDYTTGWFKIF.